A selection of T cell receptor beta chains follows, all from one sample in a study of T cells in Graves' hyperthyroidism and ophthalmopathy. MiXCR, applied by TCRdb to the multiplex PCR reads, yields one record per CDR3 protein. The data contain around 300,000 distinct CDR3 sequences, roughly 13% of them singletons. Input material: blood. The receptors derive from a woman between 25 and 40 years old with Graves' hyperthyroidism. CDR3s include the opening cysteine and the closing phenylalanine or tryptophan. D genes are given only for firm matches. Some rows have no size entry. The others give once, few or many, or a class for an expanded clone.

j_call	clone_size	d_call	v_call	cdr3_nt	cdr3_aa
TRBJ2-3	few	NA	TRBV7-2	TGTGCCAGCAGCAAGATTCGAGATACGCAGTATTTT	CASSKIRDTQYF
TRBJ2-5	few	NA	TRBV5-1	TGCGCCAGCAGCCCATTGGGCCCAACAGGGAACAGGGAGACCCAGTACTTC	CASSPLGPTGNRETQYF
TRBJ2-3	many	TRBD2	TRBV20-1	TGCAGTGCTAGAGCGCCACGGGCGGGGGGGCGCGGTACGCAGTATTTT	CSARAPRAGGRGTQYF
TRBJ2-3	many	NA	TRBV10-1	TGCGCCAGCAGTGAGTCAGGGCCCACAGATACGCAGTATTTT	CASSESGPTDTQYF
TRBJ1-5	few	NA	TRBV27	TGTGCCAGCAGTTTATTAGGGGGGCTGGGGCAGCCCCAGCATTTT	CASSLLGGLGQPQHF
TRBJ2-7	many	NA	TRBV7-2	TGTGCCAGCAGCACGAGACACCGCGGGAACGAGCAGTACTTC	CASSTRHRGNEQYF
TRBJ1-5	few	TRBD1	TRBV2	TGTGCCAGCGGCGGGACAGGGAGCAGCAATCAGCCCCAGCATTTT	CASGGTGSSNQPQHF
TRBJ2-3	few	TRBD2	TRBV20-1	TGCAGTGCTAGACTCGGGACTAGCGGGAGGTCAGATACGCAGTATTTT	CSARLGTSGRSDTQYF
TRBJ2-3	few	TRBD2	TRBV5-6	TGTGCCAGCAGCGGGACTAGCGGGAGGCCAGATACGCAGTATTTT	CASSGTSGRPDTQYF
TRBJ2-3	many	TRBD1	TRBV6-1	TGTGCCAGCAGCCAAGAACAGGGGCTAAGCACAGATACGCAGTATTTT	CASSQEQGLSTDTQYF
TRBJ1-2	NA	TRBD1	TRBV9	TGTGCCAGCAGCGCAACCACAGGGGCTCCTGGCTACACCTTC	CASSATTGAPGYTF
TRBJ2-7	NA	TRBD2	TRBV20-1	TGCAGTGCTAGTAAGCCTAGCGGGAGATACGAGCAGTACTTC	CSASKPSGRYEQYF
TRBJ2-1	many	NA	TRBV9	TGTGCCAGCAGCGTAGGCCTAGACAATGAGCAGTTCTTC	CASSVGLDNEQFF
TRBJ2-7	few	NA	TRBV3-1	TGTGCCAGCAGCCAAGGTTACGGTGTCTCCTACGAGCAGTACTTC	CASSQGYGVSYEQYF
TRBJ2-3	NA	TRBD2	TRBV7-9	TGTGCCAGCAGCTTTCCATATAGCGGGAGAAGGACAGATACGCAGTATTTT	CASSFPYSGRRTDTQYF
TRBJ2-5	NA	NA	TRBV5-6	TGTGCCAGCCGCCGGGCAGACCTGGGGGTAAACCAAGAGACCCAGTACTTC	CASRRADLGVNQETQYF
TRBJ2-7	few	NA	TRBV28	TGTGCCAGCAGCCGCGGGCCTTTCAGCTCCTACGAGCAGTACTTC	CASSRGPFSSYEQYF
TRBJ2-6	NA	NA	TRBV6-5	TGTGCCAGCAGTTACCGGTGGCAGACCGACTCTGGGGCCAACGTCCTGACTTTC	CASSYRWQTDSGANVLTF
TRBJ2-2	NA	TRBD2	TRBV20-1	TGCAGTGTGGGCGGGAGCGACACCGGGGAGCTGTTTTTT	CSVGGSDTGELFF
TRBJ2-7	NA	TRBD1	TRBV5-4	TGTGCCAGCAGCTCAGACAGGGGAACCTACGAGCAGTACTTC	CASSSDRGTYEQYF
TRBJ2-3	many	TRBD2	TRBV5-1	TGCGCCAGCAGGGGGACTAGCGGAGGATACACAGATACGCAGTATTTT	CASRGTSGGYTDTQYF
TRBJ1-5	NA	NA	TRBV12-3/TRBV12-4	TGTGCCAGCAGCCCCCAAGCCCAGCCCCAGCATTTT	CASSPQAQPQHF
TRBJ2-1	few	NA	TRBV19	TGTGCCAGTAAGGTTGCGGACAACTACAATGAGCAGTTCTTC	CASKVADNYNEQFF
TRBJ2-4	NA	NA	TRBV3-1	TGTGCCAGCAGCCTCCTCTTAGCCAAAAACATTCAGTACTTC	CASSLLLAKNIQYF
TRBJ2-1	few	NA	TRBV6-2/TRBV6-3	TGTGCCAGCAGTTCACAGGGCATCGGACCCTACAATGAGCAGTTCTTC	CASSSQGIGPYNEQFF
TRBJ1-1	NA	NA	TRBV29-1	TGCAGCGTTAGCAAAGAATCCGGGGCATTCACTGAAGCTTTCTTT	CSVSKESGAFTEAFF
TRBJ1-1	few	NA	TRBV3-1	TGTGCCAGCAGCCAAGATCCGTCAAACAGGGTAGCGAACACTGAAGCTTTCTTT	CASSQDPSNRVANTEAFF
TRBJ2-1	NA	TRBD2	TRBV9	TGTGCCAGCAGCGAGGACAGGACGACTAGCGGGAGAGGCGATGAGCAGTTCTTC	CASSEDRTTSGRGDEQFF
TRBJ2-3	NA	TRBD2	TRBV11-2	TGTGCCAGCAGCTTAAGTTTTACGGGGGAGGGGACGCAGTATTTT	CASSLSFTGEGTQYF
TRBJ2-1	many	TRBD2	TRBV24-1	TGTGCCACCAGTGACCAGGGACTAGCGGGTGGTGAGCAGTTCTTC	CATSDQGLAGGEQFF
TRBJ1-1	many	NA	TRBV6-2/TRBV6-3	TGTGCCAGCAGCCACTTCGGGGGTGAAGCTTTCTTT	CASSHFGGEAFF
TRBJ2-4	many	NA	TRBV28	TGTGCCAGCAGCCTGACGAGGGGCATCGGCATTCAGTACTTC	CASSLTRGIGIQYF
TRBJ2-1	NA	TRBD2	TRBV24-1	TGTGCCACCAGTGAGGGGGCAGCGGGAGGTTACAATGAGCAGTTCTTC	CATSEGAAGGYNEQFF
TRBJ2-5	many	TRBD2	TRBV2	TGTGCCAGCAGGCGGACTAGCGGGAGGGCCTTGGAGACCCAGTACTTC	CASRRTSGRALETQYF
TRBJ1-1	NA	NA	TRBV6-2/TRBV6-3	TGTGCCAGCAGTATTACCGGGACATCCCCTGAAGCTTTCTTT	CASSITGTSPEAFF
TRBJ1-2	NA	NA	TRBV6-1	TGTGCCAGCAGTGAAGCGAGTGGCTACACCTTC	CASSEASGYTF
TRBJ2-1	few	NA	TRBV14	TGTGCCAGCAGCCAAGTCATGAGCGCCGAGGGTGAGCAGTTCTTC	CASSQVMSAEGEQFF
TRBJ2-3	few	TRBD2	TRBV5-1	TGCGCCAGCAGCTCGGGACTAGCGGGAGCCGCTACGCAGTATTTT	CASSSGLAGAATQYF
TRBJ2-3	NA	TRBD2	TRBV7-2	TGTGCCAGCAGGATCGGAGGTGTCCCGGGAGGGAGCACAGATACGCAGTATTTT	CASRIGGVPGGSTDTQYF
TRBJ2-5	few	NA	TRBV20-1	TGCAGTGCTACGGGGTACAGTGAGACCCAGTACTTC	CSATGYSETQYF
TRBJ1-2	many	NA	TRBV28	TGTGCCAGCAGACTTTTTTCCGCGGGCTACACCTTC	CASRLFSAGYTF
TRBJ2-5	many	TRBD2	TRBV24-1	TGTGCCACCAGTGATATGGGACTAGCGGGGGAAGAGACCCAGTACTTC	CATSDMGLAGEETQYF
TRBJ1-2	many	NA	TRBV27	TGTGCCAGCAGCTCATTAGACAGCTACTATGGCTACACCTTC	CASSSLDSYYGYTF
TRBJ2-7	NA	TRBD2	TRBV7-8	TGTGCCAGCAGTCCCGTGGTATTCGGACTAGCATTCCACGAGCAGTACTTC	CASSPVVFGLAFHEQYF
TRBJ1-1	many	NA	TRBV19	TGTGCCAGTAGTATGGCCAGGGATATGACTGAAGCTTTCTTT	CASSMARDMTEAFF
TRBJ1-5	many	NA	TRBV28	TGTGCCAGCAATGTAGGCAATCAGCCCCAGCATTTT	CASNVGNQPQHF
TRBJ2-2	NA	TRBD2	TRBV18	TGTGCCAGCTCACTCGGGACTAGCGGGACCGGGGAGCTGTTTTTT	CASSLGTSGTGELFF
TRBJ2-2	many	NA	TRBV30	TGTGCCTGGAGTAGCTTCCGCCCAACCGGGGAGCTGTTTTTT	CAWSSFRPTGELFF
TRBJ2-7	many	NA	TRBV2	TGTGCCAGCAGTGATTCCTACTTCTACGAGCAGTACTTC	CASSDSYFYEQYF
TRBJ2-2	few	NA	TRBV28	TGTGCCAGTGGGTTCCTCCGGGAGCTGTTTTTT	CASGFLRELFF
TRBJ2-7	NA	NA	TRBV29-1	TGCAGCGTTGCCCCGGACAGCGCCTACGAGCAGTACTTC	CSVAPDSAYEQYF
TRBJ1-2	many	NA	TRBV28	TGTGCCAGCAGTGCCGGGAACTCCTACACCTTC	CASSAGNSYTF
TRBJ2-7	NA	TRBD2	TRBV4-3	TGCGCCAGCAGCCAAGACCTAGCGGGACGGCGGAGCGAGCAGTACTTC	CASSQDLAGRRSEQYF
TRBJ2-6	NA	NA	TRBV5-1	TGCGCCAGCAGCTTGGCTCTCTCTGGGGCCAACGTCCTGACTTTC	CASSLALSGANVLTF